These 27 T cell receptor beta chains came from one sample sequenced in a study of sequential checkpoint blockade in melanoma (dated by TCRdb to between 2018 and 2021). The label giving this sample's treatment or condition can be read as: randomized to nivolumab then ipilimumab (arm A) or the reverse (arm B). Library generation was performed with the immunoSEQ multiplex PCR assay. TCRdb retrieved this table from immuneACCESS and kept in-frame rearrangements only. Not all clones are present; in checked studies, unresolved V genes account for under half, and no reason is known for the remainder. The sample table contains under 20,000 clones; only one count was recorded for roughly 69% of them. Of the sample, approximately 19% is held by the ten largest clones. The source was CD8+ T cells sorted from blood (inferred from file names), collected from a patient given nivolumab and ipilimumab in sequence. Receptors originate from a human donor with melanoma.

This clone was seen only a few times. The V and J genes are TRBV10-3 and TRBJ1-1; D remains ambiguous. The germline gives CDR1 ENHRY, CDR2 SYGVKD. CDR3 length: 14 amino acids. V dropped 6 bases and J dropped 5 bases, with 16 bases sitting between them. CDR3: CAIRAGIGKTEAFF. The CDR3 region has the DNA TGTGCCATCAGGGCAGGTATCGGAAAGACTGAAGCTTTCTTT.

This rearrangement joins TRBV6-1 to TRBJ2-5; unclear D gene. V shed 0 bases and J shed 0 bases, with 14 bases lying between them. CDR1 MNHNS and CDR2 SASEGT come from the germline V gene. CDR3 size: 17 residues. CDR3 residues: CASSEALGKWYQETQYF. The CDR3 DNA follows: TGTGCCAGCAGTGAAGCGCTAGGAAAGTGGTACCAAGAGACCCAGTACTTC.

The chain combines TRBV7-3 with TRBJ1-1; D gene ambiguous. V was shortened by 2 bases and J by 1 base, with 11 bases between the two germline ends. Germline-derived CDR1 and CDR2 are SGHTA and FQGTGA. The CDR3 is 15 amino acids. CDR3: CASSLVGSRNTEAFF. The DNA of the CDR3 is TGTGCCAGCAGCTTAGTTGGCTCTCGGAACACTGAAGCTTTCTTT.

V gene TRBV4-2 combines with J gene TRBJ1-2, with 7 bases that match TRBD1. The CDR3 extends over 17 amino acids. Germline CDR1 reads LGHNA; CDR2 reads YNFKEQ. The junction had 15 bases not matched to a gene; V was cut back by 4 bases and J by 4 bases. The CDR3 spells CASSPEGAAAGVYGYTF. The CDR3 nucleotides read TGTGCCAGCAGCCCCGAGGGGGCCGCCGCAGGAGTCTATGGCTACACCTTC.

This clone occurred a few times. CDR3 sequence reads: CASSAGTGPYEQYF. In DNA form, the CDR3 reads TGTGCCAGCAGCGCCGGGACAGGGCCATACGAGCAGTACTTC. The chain combines TRBV7-2 with TRBJ2-7, with 9 bases that match TRBD1. This CDR3 has 14 amino acids. The V and J ends lost 5 bases and 4 bases, in that order; junction bases with no gene match: 6. Looked up from germline, CDR1 is SGHTA and CDR2 is FQGNSA.

J is TRBJ2-5 and V is TRBV10-1; 9 bases map to TRBD1. CDR1 is WNHNN, CDR2 SYGVQD, per germline (reference sequence). The CDR3 has 15 amino acids. With 0 bases clipped from V and 4 bases from J, the junction kept 3 bases outside the gene matches. In DNA form, the CDR3 reads TGCGCCAGCAGTGAGTCGGGACAGGGAAGAGAGACCCAGTACTTC. It codes for CASSESGQGRETQYF.

This clone occurred a few times. J is TRBJ2-7 and V is TRBV7-9; no reliable D call. CDR1 is SEHNR and CDR2 is FQNEAQ in the germline V gene (reference sequence). CDR3 length equals 13 residues. With 2 bases removed from V and 7 bases from J, the gap between germline ends came to 12 bases. This chain's CDR3 is CASSLSGLREQYF. The CDR3 region has the DNA TGTGCCAGCAGCTTATCGGGTCTACGGGAGCAGTACTTC.

J is TRBJ2-1 and V is TRBV28, with TRBD1 identical over 7 bases. The CDR3 consists of 15 residues. V dropped 4 bases and J dropped 2; count of bases not matched to a gene: 5. The germline gives CDR1 MDHEN, CDR2 SYDVKM. CDR3 sequence: CASSWTGTAYNEQFF. The CDR3 DNA follows: TGTGCCAGCAGTTGGACCGGGACAGCCTACAATGAGCAGTTCTTC. Combining the CDR3 with reference TRBV28 and TRBJ2-1 gives the whole variable domain DVKVTQSSRYLVKRTGEKVFLECVQDMDHENMFWYRQDPGLGLRLIYFSYDVKMKEKGDIPEGYSVSREKKERFSLILESASTNQTSMYLCASSWTGTAYNEQFFGPGTRLTVL.

V gene TRBV7-6 combines with J gene TRBJ1-5; a possible D gene is TRBD1 (6 bases). The V end was cut by 5 bases, the J end by 7 bases, with 27 bases between. The germline V gene encodes CDR1 SGHVS and CDR2 FNYEAQ. CDR3 length: 18 amino acids. CDR3 in amino acids: CASSPVVLSARGGQPQHF. For the CDR3, the DNA is TGTGCCAGCAGCCCAGTCGTTCTATCGGCACGCGGGGGCCAGCCCCAGCATTTT.

This clone rates as medium-sized. The chain links TRBV13 to TRBJ1-1; D is undetermined. Between the trimmed V and J ends, which lost 0 bases and 2 bases, there was a span of 13 bases. The CDR3 covers 16 residues. The V gene's germline CDR1 is PRHDT and CDR2 FYEKMQ (reference sequence). CDR3 in amino acids: CASSLGFRIVNTEAFF. CDR3 nucleotide sequence: TGTGCCAGCAGCTTAGGGTTTCGTATAGTAAACACTGAAGCTTTCTTT.

This chain connects TRBV9 to TRBJ2-2; tentative D call: TRBD1 (5 bases). V gave up 5 bases and J gave up 1 base, with 12 bases separating them. The CDR3 loop spans 15 amino acids. Germline-derived CDR1 and CDR2 are SGDLS and YYNGEE. The CDR3 DNA reads as TGTGCCAGCAGTTTACAGGCGATGAACACCGGGGAGCTGTTTTTT. It translates to CASSLQAMNTGELFF.

The CDR3 DNA is TGTGCCAGCAGTTCCTACCGTAGTCCTCACAGGGGGCACGGCAATGGCGCTTTCTTT. As protein: CASSSYRSPHRGHGNGAFF. The chain recombines TRBV28 with TRBJ1-1; 9 bases are a match to TRBD1. The J segment lost 11 bases and the V segment lost 4 bases, leaving 26 bases of the junction unmatched. The germline V gene has CDR1 MDHEN and CDR2 SYDVKM. The CDR3 loop spans 19 amino acids.

Details on this clone: This may come from a read error, since a much larger clone is one base off. CDR3: CASSRSGNNSPLHF. The CDR3, as DNA: TGTGCCAGCAGCCGGTCAGGAAATAATTCACCCCTCCACTTT. The gene calls are TRBV7-9 and TRBJ1-6, with D uncertain. This CDR3 spans 14 amino acids. CDR1 is SEHNR and CDR2 is FQNEAQ in the germline V gene (reference sequence). The V gene lost 5 bases and the J gene lost 5 bases, with 10 bases spanning the gap.

This sequence joins TRBV6-6 and TRBJ2-5; a possible D gene is TRBD2 (5 bases). TRBJ2-7 matches the DNA end more closely, so the J call is doubtful. The V gene's germline CDR1 is MNHNY and CDR2 SVGAGI (reference sequence). The CDR3 totals 13 residues. The CDR3 DNA reads as TGTGCCAGCAGTTATTCGGGATCATACGAGCAGTACTTC. Residues: CASSYSGSYEQYF.

The V and J genes are TRBV4-3 and TRBJ1-2, with 7 bases aligning to TRBD1. The V gene end was trimmed by 0 bases and the J gene end by 3 bases; junction bases not matched to a gene: 7. The CDR3 totals 16 residues. Germline loops: CDR1 LGHNA, CDR2 YSLEER. CDR3 loop: CASSQDLAGGYYGYTF. DNA for the CDR3: TGCGCCAGCAGCCAAGATCTAGCAGGGGGTTACTATGGCTACACCTTC.

Comment on this clone: The same CDR3 can be traced to other DNA sequences in this sample. The chain joins TRBV5-1 to TRBJ1-1; a possible D gene is TRBD1 (6 bases). The CDR3 has 14 residues. The germline V and J ends were trimmed by 3 bases and 3 bases, with 12 bases remaining between them. Germline CDR1 and CDR2: SGHRS and YFSETQ. CDR3 in DNA: TGCGCCAGCAGCTCGGCGGGGGGCTACACTGAAGCTTTCTTT. Translation: CASSSAGGYTEAFF.

The chain couples TRBV5-6 to TRBJ1-1; TRBD1 agrees at 10 bases. J was trimmed by 3 bases and V by 4 bases; bases with no gene match: 18. This CDR3 has 19 residues. Germline CDR1 SGHDT, CDR2 YYEEEE. This chain's CDR3 is CASSPDPRDRGRVDTEAFF. In DNA form, the CDR3 reads TGTGCCAGCAGCCCTGATCCGCGGGACAGGGGAAGAGTGGACACTGAAGCTTTCTTT.

This clone was recorded a few times. Sequence at one end of the junction differs from germline and may be a read error. The sample holds other DNA sequences that translate to the same CDR3. The V gene is TRBV4-1, the J gene TRBJ1-1, with D hard to call. Germline V gives CDR1 MGHRA, CDR2 YSYEKL. The CDR3 length is 13 residues. CDR3 in amino acids: CASSQTVNTEAFF. The DNA of the CDR3 is TGTGCCAGCAGCCAAACAGTGAACACTGAAGCTTTCTTT.

J is TRBJ2-1 and V is TRBV5-6; D not certain. Germline V CDR1 and CDR2: SGHDT, YYEEEE. The CDR3 runs to 15 residues. The ends were cut back, 4 bases at V and 0 bases at J, with 11 bases in the middle. The CDR3 DNA follows: TGTGCCAGCAGCGGTAGCTTGAGCTCCTACAATGAGCAGTTCTTC. Translation: CASSGSLSSYNEQFF.

DNA of the CDR3: TGTGCCAGCAGCCTTAGCCCCACAGATACGCAGTATTTT. It codes for CASSLSPTDTQYF. The chain recombines TRBV5-4 with TRBJ2-3; no reliable D call. The CDR3 has 13 residues. V dropped 4 bases and J dropped 2 bases, with 8 bases sitting between them. Germline CDR1 reads SGHNT; CDR2 reads YYREEE (reference sequence).

This rearrangement joins TRBV28 to TRBJ1-4; 7 bases align to TRBD1. The trim removed 4 bases at V and 5 bases at J, leaving 7 bases unmatched. Germline V gives CDR1 MDHEN, CDR2 SYDVKM. The CDR3 extends over 15 amino acids. The CDR3 DNA follows: TGTGCCAGCAGTTCGCGGACAGGACCAAATGAAAAACTGTTTTTT. It encodes CASSSRTGPNEKLFF.

This clone turned up a few times. This rearrangement joins TRBV14 to TRBJ1-2; 8 bases are shared with TRBD1. Germline assignment: CDR1 SGHDN and CDR2 FVKESK. Trimming at V came to 5 bases and at J to 1 base, leaving 6 bases not matched to a gene. This CDR3 is built from 15 residues. The CDR3 region is CASSFGQGGNYGYTF. Written as DNA, the CDR3 is TGTGCCAGCAGCTTCGGACAGGGAGGTAACTATGGCTACACCTTC.

This clone is a singleton in its sample. V is TRBV27 and J is TRBJ2-3; the match to TRBD1 covers 10 bases. The ends lost 5 bases at V and 2 bases at J; junction bases unmatched: 10. CDR3 size: 17 residues. Germline V gives CDR1 MNHEY, CDR2 SMNVEV (reference sequence). CDR3 coding DNA: TGTGCCAGCAGTCCCAACGGACAGGGGGACGCCACAGATACGCAGTATTTT. Encoded protein: CASSPNGQGDATDTQYF.

This chain joins TRBV6-5 and TRBJ2-7, with TRBD1 matching 7 bases. The CDR3 consists of 15 residues. V dropped 5 bases and J dropped 0; count of bases not matched to a gene: 7. The germline gives CDR1 MNHEY, CDR2 SVGAGI. CDR3 in amino acids: CASSPRQGTSYEQYF. The CDR3 bases are TGTGCCAGCAGTCCCCGACAGGGCACCTCCTACGAGCAGTACTTC.

This clone turned up a few times. The V call is TRBV6-5, the J call TRBJ2-7; TRBD1 is a possible D gene (6 bases). The germline V gene has CDR1 MNHEY and CDR2 SVGAGI. The CDR3 has 14 amino acids. The V end lost 10 bases, the J end lost 6 bases, and 22 bases lay between the germline ends. DNA for the CDR3: TGTGCCATCCTGGGGCTGGGGGCGGTTCGCGAGCAGTACTTC. It yields the protein CAILGLGAVREQYF.

This clone was detected once. CDR3 protein: CSVLGARDRHLTGSYNEQFF. CDR3 DNA sequence: TGCAGCGTCCTGGGGGCCCGGGACAGGCACCTGACGGGCTCCTACAATGAGCAGTTCTTC. The V call is TRBV29-1, the J call TRBJ2-1, with 8 nucleotides matching TRBD1. This CDR3 is 20 amino acids long. V was pared by 6 bases and J by 0 bases, with 22 bases of the junction left unmatched. Per germline, CDR1 SQVTM and CDR2 ANQGSEA.

The chain has TRBV7-9 and TRBJ2-3; tentatively, D is TRBD1 (6 bases). Germline-derived CDR1 and CDR2 are SEHNR and FQNEAQ (reference sequence). The CDR3 contains 14 residues. V lost 5 bases and J 2 bases, leaving 11 bases between the germline ends. The CDR3 sequence: CASSPGTPTDTQYF. CDR3 nucleotides: TGTGCCAGCAGCCCCGGGACACCCACAGATACGCAGTATTTT.